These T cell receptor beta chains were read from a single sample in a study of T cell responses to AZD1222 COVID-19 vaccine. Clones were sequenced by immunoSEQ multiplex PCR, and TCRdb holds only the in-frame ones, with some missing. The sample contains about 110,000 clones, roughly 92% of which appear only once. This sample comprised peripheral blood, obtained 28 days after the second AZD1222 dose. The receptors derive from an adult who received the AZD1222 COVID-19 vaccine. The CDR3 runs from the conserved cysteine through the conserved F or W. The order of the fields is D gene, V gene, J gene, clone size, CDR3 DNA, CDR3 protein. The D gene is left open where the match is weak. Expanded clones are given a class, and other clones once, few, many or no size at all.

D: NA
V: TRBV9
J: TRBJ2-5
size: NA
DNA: TGTGCCAGCAGCGTAGGCGGGTGGGGAGAGACCCAGTACTTC
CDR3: CASSVGGWGETQYF

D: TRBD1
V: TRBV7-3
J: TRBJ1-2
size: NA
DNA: TGTGCCAGCAGCTTAGGGCAGGGGGCGCGTGGCTACACCTTC
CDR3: CASSLGQGARGYTF

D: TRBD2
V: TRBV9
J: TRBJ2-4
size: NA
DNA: TGTGCCAGCAGCGGGACTAGCGGGGACAACATTCAGTACTTC
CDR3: CASSGTSGDNIQYF

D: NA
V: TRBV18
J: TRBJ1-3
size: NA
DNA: TGTGCCAGCTCACCAGGGACCGGAAACACCATATATTTT
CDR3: CASSPGTGNTIYF

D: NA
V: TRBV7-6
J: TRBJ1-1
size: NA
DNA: TGTGCCAGCAGCTTAGGCCCTAACGACAGGTTCGCTGAAGCTTTCTTT
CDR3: CASSLGPNDRFAEAFF

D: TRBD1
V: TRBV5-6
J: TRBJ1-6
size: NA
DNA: TGTGCCAGCAGCCCCAAACAGGGGATAAATTCACCCCTCCACTTT
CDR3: CASSPKQGINSPLHF

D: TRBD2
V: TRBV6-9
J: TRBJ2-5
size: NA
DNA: TGTGCCAGCAGTCTAGCTTTAGGTTTGCCTAGCGGGGGGGCCGGGGAGACCCAGTACTTC
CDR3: CASSLALGLPSGGAGETQYF

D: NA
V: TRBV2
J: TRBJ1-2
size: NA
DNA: TGTGCCAGCAGTGAATTCCGGGGTGGCTACTATGGCTACACCTTC
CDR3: CASSEFRGGYYGYTF

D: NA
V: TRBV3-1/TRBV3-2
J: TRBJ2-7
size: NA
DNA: TGTGCCAGCAGCCAAGTACGAATCGTCCGGGACCCCTACGAGCAGTACTTC
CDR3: CASSQVRIVRDPYEQYF

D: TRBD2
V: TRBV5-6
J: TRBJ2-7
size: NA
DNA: TGTGCCAGCAGACAGCGGGGGCGCCTATTGGAGCAGTACTTC
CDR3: CASRQRGRLLEQYF

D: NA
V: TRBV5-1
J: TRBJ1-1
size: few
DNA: TGCGCCAGCAGGTTGAACCAGGGGTATCCTGAAGCTTTCTTT
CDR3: CASRLNQGYPEAFF

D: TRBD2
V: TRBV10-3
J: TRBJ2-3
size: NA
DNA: TGTGCCATCAGTGAGCGAGGCGGGGGGGCTCTCGGCACAGATACGCAGTATTTT
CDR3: CAISERGGGALGTDTQYF

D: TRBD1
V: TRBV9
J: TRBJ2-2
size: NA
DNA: TGTGCCAGCAGCGTAGCCGGGACAGGGGCTGGTACCGGGGAGCTGTTTTTT
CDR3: CASSVAGTGAGTGELFF

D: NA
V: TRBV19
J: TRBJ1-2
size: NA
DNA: TGTGCCAGTAGTATCGGGCTCGGCTATGGCTACACCTTC
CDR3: CASSIGLGYGYTF

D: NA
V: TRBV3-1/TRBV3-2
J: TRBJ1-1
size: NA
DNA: TGTGCCAGCAGCCAAGATTCCGCGGGCATAACTGAAGCTTTCTTT
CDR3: CASSQDSAGITEAFF

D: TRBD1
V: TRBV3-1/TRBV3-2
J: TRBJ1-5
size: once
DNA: TGTGCCAGCAGCCCCGGACAGGGCCCCCAGCATTTT
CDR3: CASSPGQGPQHF

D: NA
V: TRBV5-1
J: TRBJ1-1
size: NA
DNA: TGCGCCAGCAGCTTAAACAGCCGTGCCAGGGGATACACTGAAGCTTTCTTT
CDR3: CASSLNSRARGYTEAFF

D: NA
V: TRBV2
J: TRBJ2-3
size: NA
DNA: TGTGCCAGCAGTGCATGGACAGGGAGGGCAGATACGCAGTATTTT
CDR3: CASSAWTGRADTQYF

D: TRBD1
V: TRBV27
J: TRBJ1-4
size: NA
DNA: TGTGCCAGCAGTCCGGGACAGGGCAATGAAAAACTGTTTTTT
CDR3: CASSPGQGNEKLFF

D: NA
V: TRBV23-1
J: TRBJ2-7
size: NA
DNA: TGCGCCAGCAGTTGGCCCCCCCGGGTCGACGAGCAGTACTTC
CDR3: CASSWPPRVDEQYF

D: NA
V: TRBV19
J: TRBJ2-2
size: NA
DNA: TGTGCCAGTAGTCCCTCCGGGGCGGCCGGGGAGCTGTTTTTT
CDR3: CASSPSGAAGELFF

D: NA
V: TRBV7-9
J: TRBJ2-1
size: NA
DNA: TGTGCCAGCAGCGAGCAGTTCTTC
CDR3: CASSEQFF

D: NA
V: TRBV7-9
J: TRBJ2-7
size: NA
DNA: TGTGCCAGCAGCCCGGGGGGGACAGGGTCCTACGAGCAGTACTTC
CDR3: CASSPGGTGSYEQYF

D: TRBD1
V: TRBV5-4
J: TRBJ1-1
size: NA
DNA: TGTGCCAGCAGCCGGGACAGGGCCGCCACTGAAGCTTTCTTT
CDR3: CASSRDRAATEAFF

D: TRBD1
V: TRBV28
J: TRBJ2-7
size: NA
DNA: TGTGCCAGCAGTTCCCCCGGGACAGGGTTTTTGGGGCAGTACTTC
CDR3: CASSSPGTGFLGQYF

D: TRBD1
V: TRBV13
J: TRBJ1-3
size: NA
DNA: TGTGCCAGCAGCTTGGGACAGGGAAACACCATATATTTT
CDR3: CASSLGQGNTIYF

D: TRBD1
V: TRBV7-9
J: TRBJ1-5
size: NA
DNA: TGTGCCAGCAGCCTGGGGACAGCCTCAGAGCCCCAGCATTTT
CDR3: CASSLGTASEPQHF

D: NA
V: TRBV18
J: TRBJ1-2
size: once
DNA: TGTGCCAACTCACCACCTGACGCCGGGGGACGCTACACCTTC
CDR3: CANSPPDAGGRYTF

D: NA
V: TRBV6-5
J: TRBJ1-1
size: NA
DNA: TGTGCCAGCAGCCTTCCTCCGGCTGAAGCTTTCTTT
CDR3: CASSLPPAEAFF

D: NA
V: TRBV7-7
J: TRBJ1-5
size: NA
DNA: TGTGCTAGCAGCCCCGGAAGCAATCAGCCCCAGCATTTT
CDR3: CASSPGSNQPQHF

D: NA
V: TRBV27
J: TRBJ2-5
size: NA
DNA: TGTGCCAGCCGTCCACAGTCGGTTGCCCAGTACTTC
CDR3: CASRPQSVAQYF

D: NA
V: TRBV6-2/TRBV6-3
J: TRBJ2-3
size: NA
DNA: TGTGCCAGCAGTTACGGGGTAGATACGCAGTATTTT
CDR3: CASSYGVDTQYF

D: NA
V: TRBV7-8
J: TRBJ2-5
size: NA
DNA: TGTGCCAGCAGCTCTACGGGGCCAACCCAAGAGACCCAGTACTTC
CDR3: CASSSTGPTQETQYF

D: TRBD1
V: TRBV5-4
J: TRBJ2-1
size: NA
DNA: TGTGCCAGCAGCTTGGAGGGGGCAGGGCGGAATGAGCAGTTCTTC
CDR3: CASSLEGAGRNEQFF

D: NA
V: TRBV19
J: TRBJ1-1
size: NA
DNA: TGTGCCAGTAGTCAACAGAACACTGAAGCTTTCTTT
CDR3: CASSQQNTEAFF